The clone carrying this T cell receptor (beta chain) has a handful of counts. TCRdb independently ran MiXCR on the RT-PCR reads; one entry per CDR3 protein. Of about 960,000 distinct CDR3 sequences listed, more than 15% are singletons. This specimen comes from a study of patients and donors after allogeneic stem cell transplantation. The CDR3 totals 13 residues. CDR1 and CDR2 (germline): SGHRS, YFSETQ. V was trimmed by 5 bases and J by 0 bases, leaving 9 bases between them. The chain employs TRBV5-1 and TRBJ2-7; D is unresolved. The sequence derives from a human donor who was either an allogeneic HSCT recipient or a stem cell or donor lymphocyte infusion donor (not recorded which). It is not recorded whose cells these are; they may come from a transplant donor. Specimen: blood, either unsorted or a sorted T cell fraction (not recorded which). The CDR3 nucleotides are TGCGCCAGCAGACTCGAATTCTCCTACGAGCAGTACTTC. Amino acid sequence: CASRLEFSYEQYF.